The rows below give T cell receptor beta chains drawn from one sample of a study of T cells in Graves' hyperthyroidism and ophthalmopathy. MiXCR, applied by TCRdb to the multiplex PCR reads, yields one record per CDR3 protein. The top ten clones hold roughly a fifth of a sample with around 360,000 distinct CDR3 sequences, about 16% of them seen once. The sequenced sample was blood. The receptors shown here come from a woman in her sixties with Graves' ophthalmopathy. The CDR3 runs from the conserved cysteine through the conserved F or W. A D gene is named only where the DNA matches it firmly.

D gene: .; V gene: TRBV4-2; J gene: TRBJ2-7; CDR3 protein: CASSQDDTNYEQYF
D gene: .; V gene: TRBV12-3/TRBV12-4; J gene: TRBJ2-1; CDR3 protein: CASSIGQSGRYNEQFF
D gene: .; V gene: TRBV6-5; J gene: TRBJ2-3; CDR3 protein: CASSYSRRRHGSTDTQYF
D gene: .; V gene: TRBV4-1; J gene: TRBJ2-3; CDR3 protein: CASSQEPGLQYTDTQYF
D gene: .; V gene: TRBV5-8; J gene: TRBJ1-5; CDR3 protein: CASSLAKVAVGGNQPQHF
D gene: .; V gene: TRBV20-1; J gene: TRBJ2-7; CDR3 protein: CSASRFSSSSYEQYF
D gene: .; V gene: TRBV2; J gene: TRBJ2-7; CDR3 protein: CASRARGIHEQYF
D gene: .; V gene: TRBV30; J gene: TRBJ1-2; CDR3 protein: CAWRPTGSIGYTF
D gene: .; V gene: TRBV19; J gene: TRBJ1-5; CDR3 protein: CASMPEGAWNQPQHF
D gene: TRBD1; V gene: TRBV28; J gene: TRBJ2-7; CDR3 protein: CASSNLLGTGSYEQYF
D gene: TRBD1; V gene: TRBV28; J gene: TRBJ2-1; CDR3 protein: CASSHNRGLDNEQFF
D gene: TRBD1; V gene: TRBV6-1; J gene: TRBJ2-5; CDR3 protein: CASSTSGTGGRETQYF
D gene: TRBD1; V gene: TRBV7-2; J gene: TRBJ2-1; CDR3 protein: CASSVSRDSYNEQFF
D gene: .; V gene: TRBV3-1; J gene: TRBJ2-7; CDR3 protein: CASSQDPSSSYEQYF
D gene: TRBD2; V gene: TRBV20-1; J gene: TRBJ2-7; CDR3 protein: CSARNPRLAGGSHGQYF
D gene: .; V gene: TRBV13; J gene: TRBJ1-3; CDR3 protein: CASSLASNTIYF
D gene: .; V gene: TRBV10-3; J gene: TRBJ1-6; CDR3 protein: CAISESRRGSSYNSPLHF
D gene: .; V gene: TRBV6-2/TRBV6-3; J gene: TRBJ1-5; CDR3 protein: CASTHGPRGRQPQHF
D gene: TRBD1; V gene: TRBV6-1; J gene: TRBJ1-4; CDR3 protein: CASRADREVGKLFF
D gene: TRBD2; V gene: TRBV6-1; J gene: TRBJ2-3; CDR3 protein: CATLAGGTDTQYF
D gene: TRBD1; V gene: TRBV28; J gene: TRBJ2-6; CDR3 protein: CATRGQGARRSGANVLTF